These T cell receptor beta chains were read from a single sample in a study of OX40 agonist ivuxolimab in advanced cancers. The data were produced by immunoSEQ multiplex PCR, yet TCRdb's version contains in-frame clones alone and is incomplete. This table holds 90,000 or so clones, around 87% found once. This specimen was CD4+ or CD8+ T cells sorted from blood, taken in a trial of the OX40 agonist ivuxolimab. The receptor set was obtained from an adult with an advanced solid tumor such as melanoma, head and neck, liver or kidney cancer. Each CDR3 is given with its conserved first and last residue. A D gene is named only where the DNA matches it firmly. Only some rows state a clone size, as once, few, many or a class for expanded clones.

V gene,J gene,D gene,clone size,CDR3 protein,CDR3 DNA
TRBV9,TRBJ2-2,.,.,CASSVHNTGELFF,TGTGCCAGCAGCGTTCACAACACCGGGGAGCTGTTTTTT
TRBV7-8,TRBJ1-2,.,.,CASSLVWGGDGYTF,TGTGCCAGCAGCTTAGTCTGGGGCGGGGATGGCTACACCTTC
TRBV7-9,TRBJ2-1,TRBD2,.,CASSQRLAGVRYNEQFF,TGTGCCAGCAGCCAGAGACTAGCGGGAGTCCGCTACAATGAGCAGTTCTTC
TRBV28,TRBJ2-7,.,.,CATFGFEQYF,TGTGCCACCTTCGGGTTCGAGCAGTACTTC
TRBV29-1,TRBJ2-1,.,few,CSVVFSLVTSSYNEQFF,TGCAGCGTTGTTTTTTCTCTAGTGACTAGTAGTTACAATGAGCAGTTCTTC
TRBV28,TRBJ1-4,.,.,CASRAGNEKLFF,TGTGCCAGCAGGGCGGGAAATGAAAAACTGTTTTTT
TRBV5-1,TRBJ1-1,.,few,CASSLGKTEAFF,TGCGCCAGCAGCTTGGGGAAGACTGAAGCTTTCTTT
TRBV6-5,TRBJ2-4,.,.,CASSSEWGLQKNIQYF,TGTGCCAGCAGTTCGGAGTGGGGACTCCAAAAAAACATTCAGTACTTC
TRBV6-6,TRBJ2-7,TRBD1,once,CASSTGTGWGEQYF,TGTGCCAGCAGTACCGGGACAGGGTGGGGCGAGCAGTACTTC
TRBV4-2,TRBJ1-2,.,.,CASSQAGQSYGYTF,TGTGCCAGCAGCCAAGCCGGTCAGAGCTATGGCTACACCTTC
TRBV9,TRBJ1-1,.,few,CASSVDPGTEAFF,TGTGCCAGCAGCGTAGACCCAGGGACTGAAGCTTTCTTT
TRBV4-3,TRBJ2-2,.,once,CASSQNQPGPYTGELFF,TGCGCCAGCAGCCAAAACCAACCGGGACCTTACACCGGGGAGCTGTTTTTT
TRBV20-1,TRBJ1-1,.,.,CSANTEAFF,TGCAGTGCTAACACTGAAGCTTTCTTT
TRBV28,TRBJ2-1,TRBD2,.,CASRRGGYNEQFF,TGTGCCAGTCGTCGGGGGGGGTACAATGAGCAGTTCTTC
TRBV10-3,TRBJ2-1,.,.,CAISESQETYNEQFF,TGTGCCATCAGTGAGTCTCAGGAGACGTACAATGAGCAGTTCTTC
TRBV11-3,TRBJ2-1,TRBD1,.,CASSYRTGNNEQFF,TGTGCCAGCAGCTATCGGACAGGTAACAATGAGCAGTTCTTC
TRBV11-2,TRBJ2-7,.,.,CASSLDSAGIYEQYF,TGTGCCAGCAGCTTAGATTCCGCAGGGATCTACGAGCAGTACTTC
TRBV7-2,TRBJ2-1,.,.,CASSLEGLSYNEQFF,TGTGCCAGCAGCTTAGAGGGACTCTCCTACAATGAGCAGTTCTTC
TRBV28,TRBJ1-3,.,.,CASSLLGGNTIYF,TGTGCCAGCAGTTTATTAGGGGGAAACACCATATATTTT
TRBV6-5,TRBJ2-6,.,.,CASSFSRAGANVLTF,TGTGCCAGCAGTTTCTCCAGGGCTGGGGCCAACGTCCTGACTTTC
TRBV9,TRBJ2-3,.,few,CASSSTGEAGVTQYF,TGTGCCAGCAGCTCTACAGGGGAAGCGGGAGTTACGCAGTATTTT
TRBV7-6,TRBJ1-1,TRBD1,.,CASSLSDRDEAFF,TGTGCCAGCAGCCTTTCGGACAGGGATGAAGCTTTCTTT
TRBV7-9,TRBJ2-5,.,.,CASSLGQDHQETQYF,TGTGCCAGCAGCTTAGGACAGGACCACCAAGAGACCCAGTACTTC
TRBV5-8,TRBJ2-3,.,.,CASSTSTDTQYF,TGTGCCAGCAGCACTAGCACAGATACGCAGTATTTT
TRBV19,TRBJ1-1,TRBD1,.,CASSTLPGQGNTEAFF,TGTGCCAGTAGTACACTCCCGGGACAGGGGAACACTGAAGCTTTCTTT
TRBV5-8,TRBJ1-5,.,.,CASRRTGEQPQHF,TGTGCCAGCAGACGAACCGGGGAACAGCCCCAGCATTTT
TRBV5-5,TRBJ2-5,.,.,CASLQGQETQYF,TGTGCCAGCTTACAGGGCCAAGAGACCCAGTACTTC
TRBV27,TRBJ2-5,TRBD2,few,CASRKAGVGETQYF,TGTGCCAGCCGTAAAGCGGGAGTAGGAGAGACCCAGTACTTC
TRBV28,TRBJ2-7,TRBD2,.,CASSLAGGPREQYF,TGTGCCAGCAGTTTAGCGGGAGGGCCAAGGGAGCAGTACTTC